A selection of T cell receptor beta chains follows, all from one sample in a study of blood T cell repertoires in COVID-19. The protocol was immunoSEQ multiplex PCR, while the TCRdb copy is restricted to in-frame clones and leaves out a portion. The sample holds roughly 90,000 clones, around 81% seen once. Sample: peripheral blood. Receptors originate from a middle-aged man with acute or convalescent COVID-19. Both conserved end residues are part of each CDR3. D genes are given only for firm matches. Clone size is given for some rows only: seen once, a few or many times, or a class if the clone is expanded.

TRBV18	16	TRBD1	TRBJ1-1	.	TGTGCCAGCTCACCAGGACAGGGGGCTCGTGACACTGAAGCTTTCTTT	CASSPGQGARDTEAFF
TRBV7-8	16	TRBD2	TRBJ2-5	.	TGTGCCAGCAGCTTAGTGAGCGGGACGGTACAAGAGACCCAGTACTTC	CASSLVSGTVQETQYF
TRBV23-1	16	TRBD1	TRBJ2-1	.	TGCGCCAGCAGTCCCTCGGGACAGGGTATTAAGGATGAGCAGTTCTTC	CASSPSGQGIKDEQFF
TRBV25-1	14	TRBD1	TRBJ2-7	.	TGTGCCAGCAGCCTAAAGGGACAGCCCTACGAGCAGTACTTC	CASSLKGQPYEQYF
TRBV5-1	15	TRBD2	TRBJ2-7	.	TGCGCCAGCAGTGTGTCTGCGGGGGGATTGAGCGAGCAGTACTTC	CASSVSAGGLSEQYF
TRBV30	13	TRBD1	TRBJ2-7	.	TGTGCCTGGAGTCTCTCAGGGGGCCACGAGCAGTACTTC	CAWSLSGGHEQYF
TRBV18	14	.	TRBJ2-7	once	TGTGCCAGCTCACCTGAGGCAGGGGTCGGCGAGCAGTACTTC	CASSPEAGVGEQYF
TRBV27	16	TRBD1	TRBJ1-2	.	TGTGCCAGCCGTCGAGGTTCCGGGACAGGCCTCTATGGCTACACCTTC	CASRRGSGTGLYGYTF
TRBV18	15	.	TRBJ1-5	.	TGTGCCAGCTCACCGAGTAGAGGGGAGGAGCAGCCCCAGCATTTT	CASSPSRGEEQPQHF
TRBV6-5	15	.	TRBJ1-1	.	TGTGCCAGCAGCGTTACTACAGGATTGAACACTGAAGCTTTCTTT	CASSVTTGLNTEAFF